This T cell receptor (beta chain) comes out of a study of T cell responses to AZD1222 COVID-19 vaccine. The table came from immunoSEQ multiplex PCR; TCRdb's copy has only in-frame clones and leaves some out. The data contain 150,000 to 180,000 clones, 80% to 90% of them seen just once; the ten biggest clones take up 5.5%. Germline CDR1 LGHNA, CDR2 YSLEER. CDR3 size: 15 residues. The germline V and J ends were trimmed by 0 bases and 8 bases, with 16 bases remaining between them. The sequencing used peripheral blood, collected on day 0 of MenACWY control vaccination. This sequence originates from an adult in good health. The rearrangement joins TRBV4-3 to TRBJ1-2; D is undetermined. CDR3 coding DNA: TGCGCCAGCAGCCAAGATAGGGCCACCCATACGGGCTACACCTTC. Protein sequence: CASSQDRATHTGYTF.